The present T cell receptor beta chain was sequenced within a study of blood T cell repertoires in COVID-19. Method: immunoSEQ multiplex PCR; TCRdb's copy keeps in-frame clones and lacks some. The data contain 150,000 to 200,000 clones, over 75% of them singletons. The germline V gene encodes CDR1 SGHRS and CDR2 YFSETQ. Unmatched junction bases numbered 6, after V lost 4 bases and J lost 6 bases. The CDR3 sequence is 14 residues long. Sequencing was done on a sample of peripheral blood. This clonotype was obtained from a man in his fifties or sixties with active or convalescent COVID-19. This chain joins TRBV5-1 and TRBJ1-2; 10 nucleotides agree with TRBD1. The CDR3 DNA sequence: TGCGCCAGCAGCCCGTCGACAGGGGGCGATGGCTACACCTTC. It codes for CASSPSTGGDGYTF.